Below are 20 T cell receptor beta chains sequenced from a single sample in a study of control samples from healthy donors and cancer patients. Clones were read by immunoSEQ multiplex PCR, and TCRdb kept only the in-frame ones, dropping some. The sample has 65,000 to 95,000 clones; about 90% are singletons. Sequenced: blood. These receptors were obtained from a man in his fifties or sixties in good health.

This rearrangement joins TRBV2 to TRBJ1-1, with 8 positions matching TRBD1. The CDR3 has 16 residues. The germline V gene encodes CDR1 SNHLY and CDR2 FYNNEI. With V trimmed by 10 bases and J by 0 bases, 13 bases remained unmatched. The CDR3 region has the DNA TGTGCCACTTTGGACAGGGACCTCCTTATGAACACTGAAGCTTTCTTT. It specifies CATLDRDLLMNTEAFF.

The gene calls are TRBV10-1 and TRBJ2-1; possibly TRBD1 for D (6 bases). The CDR3 totals 14 residues. Germline CDR1 reads WNHNN; CDR2 reads SYGVQD (reference sequence). V lost 6 bases to trimming and J lost 9 bases, with 18 bases between them. CDR3 nucleotide sequence: TGCGCCAGCAGACCCAGACTGACAGGCGCTGAGCAGTTCTTC. It is translated as CASRPRLTGAEQFF.

CDR3 residues: CASSYDRYEQYV. DNA of the CDR3: TGTGCCAGCAGCTACGACCGATACGAGCAGTACGTC. This chain joins TRBV5-6 and TRBJ2-7; D unclear. CDR1 SGHDT and CDR2 YYEEEE come from the germline V gene. The CDR3 length is 12 residues. V lost 3 bases, J lost 4 bases, and 8 bases lay in between.

The chain has TRBV6-5 and TRBJ2-2; TRBD1 matches at 7 bases. V lost 6 bases and J lost 7; bases outside the gene matches: 8. The germline CDR1 and CDR2 sequences are MNHEY and SVGAGI. The CDR3 contains 14 residues. CDR3 region: CASRQGSKGGELFF. The CDR3 coding sequence is TGTGCCAGCAGACAGGGGTCTAAAGGCGGGGAGCTGTTTTTT.

The rearrangement links TRBV9 to TRBJ2-3, with 7 bases identical to TRBD1. There are 17 residues in the CDR3. Germline loops: CDR1 SGDLS, CDR2 YYNGEE. V lost 3 bases, J lost 1 base, and 11 bases stayed unmatched. CDR3 in DNA: TGTGCCAGCAGCGATCATTTGACAGGGTGGGGCACAGATACGCAGTATTTT. It specifies CASSDHLTGWGTDTQYF.

This rearrangement joins TRBV6-4 to TRBJ1-2, with D uncertain. Germline V lookup: CDR1 MRHNA, CDR2 SNTAGT. V lost 0 bases, J lost 1 base, and 12 bases lay in between. This CDR3 comprises 16 residues. CDR3 nucleotides: TGTGCCAGCAGTGACTCGATATTTAGGCATAACTATGGCTACACCTTC. This encodes CASSDSIFRHNYGYTF.

The J gene is TRBJ1-2, the V gene TRBV9; D not resolved. The CDR3 runs 13 residues. From germline, CDR1 is SGDLS and CDR2 YYNGEE. V lost 0 bases to trimming and J lost 7 bases, with 10 bases between them. The CDR3 loop is CASSVAVGTGYTF. The CDR3 DNA is TGTGCCAGCAGCGTAGCTGTGGGTACTGGCTACACCTTC.

The chain recombines TRBV19 with TRBJ1-1; D is uncertain. Germline assignment: CDR1 LNHDA and CDR2 SQIVND (reference sequence). V was shortened by 5 bases and J by 1 base, with 5 bases between the two germline ends. The CDR3 is 12 amino acids. CDR3 sequence reads: CASSVGNTEAFF. The CDR3 nucleotides read TGTGCCAGTAGTGTGGGGAACACTGAAGCTTTCTTT. Supplemented by reference TRBV19 and TRBJ1-1, the full variable domain reads DGGITQSPKYLFRKEGQNVTLSCEQNLNHDAMYWYRQDPGQGLRLIYYSQIVNDFQKGDIAEGYSVSREKKESFPLTVTSAQKNPTAFYLCASSVGNTEAFFGQGTRLTVV.

V is TRBV29-1 and J is TRBJ2-5, with 7 bases that match TRBD2. The V gene end was trimmed by 4 bases and the J gene end by 10 bases; junction bases not matched to a gene: 9. Looked up from germline, CDR1 is SQVTM and CDR2 is ANQGSEA. The CDR3 extends over 12 amino acids. The CDR3 is CSVGKGRGDQYF. CDR3 in DNA: TGCAGCGTTGGAAAAGGGAGGGGTGACCAGTACTTC. The whole variable domain, filled in from reference TRBV29-1 and TRBJ2-5, reads SAVISQKPSRDICQRGTSLTIQCQVDSQVTMMFWYRQQPGQSLTLIATANQGSEATYESGFVIDKFPISRPNLTFSTLTVSNMSPEDSSIYLCSVGKGRGDQYFGPGTRLLVL.

The chain is built from TRBV14 and TRBJ2-3; no firm D call. Per the germline V gene, CDR1 is SGHDN and CDR2 is FVKESK. The germline V and J ends were trimmed by 1 base and 6 bases, with 14 bases remaining between them. The CDR3 totals 15 residues. The DNA for the CDR3 is TGTGCCAGCAGCCAAGTACCGGTCTTCGGGGATACGCAGTATTTT. It translates to CASSQVPVFGDTQYF.

J is TRBJ2-3 and V is TRBV6-4; 8 bases are a match to TRBD1. The CDR3 extends over 15 amino acids. J was trimmed by 1 base and V by 4 bases; bases with no gene match: 4. Germline V CDR1 and CDR2: MRHNA, SNTAGT. The CDR3, as DNA: TGTGCCAGCAGTGTCGACAGGGGTGGCACAGATACGCAGTATTTT. Translated: CASSVDRGGTDTQYF.

The chain carries TRBV19 and TRBJ1-5; 8 nucleotides align to TRBD1. CDR1 and CDR2 (germline): LNHDA, SQIVND (reference sequence). The CDR3 is 14 amino acids. The V segment lost 6 bases and the J segment 5 bases; nucleotides outside the gene matches: 6. In DNA, the CDR3 is TGTGCCAGTAGCCCGACAGGGGAGGATCAGCCCCAGCATTTT. It yields the protein CASSPTGEDQPQHF.

The chain joins TRBV27 to TRBJ1-5; D unresolved. Trimming cost V 0 bases and J 3 bases, with 6 bases left between them. CDR3 size: 14 residues. CDR1 and CDR2 from the germline V gene are MNHEY and SMNVEV (reference sequence). The CDR3 here is CASSLSGLNQPQHF. The CDR3 nucleotides are TGTGCCAGCAGTTTATCCGGTCTCAATCAGCCCCAGCATTTT.

The V and J genes are TRBV7-2 and TRBJ1-1; 9 bases are a match to TRBD1. Germline V lookup: CDR1 SGHTA, CDR2 FQGNSA. V lost 4 bases, J lost 7 bases, and 4 bases stayed unmatched. The CDR3 sequence is 13 residues long. CDR3 DNA sequence: TGTGCCAGCAGCTCCGGACAGGGGTTTGAAGCTTTCTTT. Translation gives CASSSGQGFEAFF. Full variable domain (outside the CDR3, taken from reference TRBV7-2 and TRBJ1-1): GAGVSQSPSNKVTEKGKDVELRCDPISGHTALYWYRQSLGQGLEFLIYFQGNSAPDKSGLPSDRFSAERTGGSVSTLTIQRTQQEDSAVYLCASSSGQGFEAFFGQGTRLTVV.

The rearrangement links TRBV5-8 to TRBJ1-5; the D gene is possibly TRBD1 (5 bases). This CDR3 region has 15 residues. Per the germline V gene, CDR1 is SGHTS and CDR2 is YDEGEE. The germline V and J ends were trimmed by 3 bases and 3 bases, with 13 bases remaining between them. The CDR3 DNA reads TGTGCCAGCAGCTCCACAGGAAAACTCAATCAGCCCCAGCATTTT. Amino acids: CASSSTGKLNQPQHF.

The chain combines TRBV15 with TRBJ2-7; TRBD1 agrees at 7 bases. V shed 4 bases and J 3 bases; nucleotides not matched to a gene: 6. CDR1 and CDR2 (germline): LNHNV, YYDKDF (reference sequence). This CDR3 has 14 amino acids. This CDR3 is CATSIADRVYEQYF. The DNA for the CDR3 is TGTGCCACCAGCATAGCAGACAGGGTCTACGAGCAGTACTTC.

This chain joins TRBV6-4 and TRBJ2-7; weak D call: TRBD2 (5 bases). Trimming shortened V by 8 bases and J by 6 bases, and 32 bases separated the two germline ends. The CDR3 has 18 residues. Germline values: CDR1 MRHNA, CDR2 SNTAGT. In DNA form, the CDR3 reads TGTGCCAGCCAAATTGGACGGCTAAGGAGCGGTACTTGGTGCGAGCAGTACTTC. It is translated as CASQIGRLRSGTWCEQYF.

The chain combines TRBV6-5 with TRBJ2-7; 7 nucleotides match TRBD1. Germline V CDR1 and CDR2: MNHEY, SVGAGI. The junction had 10 bases not matched to a gene; V was cut back by 7 bases and J by 7 bases. This CDR3 is 13 amino acids long. The CDR3 here is CASKTGARREQYV. DNA for the CDR3: TGTGCCAGCAAAACAGGGGCTCGGAGGGAGCAGTACGTC.

J is TRBJ2-1 and V is TRBV4-3, with D tentatively TRBD1 (5 bases). The CDR3 runs 14 residues. The germline CDR1 and CDR2 sequences are LGHNA and YSLEER. Trimming took off 3 bases at V and 5 bases at J, with 11 bases between the two ends. CDR3 nucleotide sequence: TGCGCCAGCAGCCAGAGCTCAGGGAACAATGAGCAGTTCTTC. It translates to CASSQSSGNNEQFF.

The chain recombines TRBV2 with TRBJ1-5; 12 nucleotides line up with TRBD1. Losses at the gene ends were 6 bases for V and 7 bases for J; bases not matched to a gene: 7. The CDR3 consists of 15 residues. Germline V gene lookup returns CDR1 SNHLY and CDR2 FYNNEI. In nucleotides, the CDR3 is TGTGCCAGCAGCGCCGGGACAGGGGGCGAACAGCCCCAGCATTTT. Translated: CASSAGTGGEQPQHF.